Included here is one TCR beta chain sequence, with context. Its antigen is not identified. Every bit of the isolated RNA underwent reverse transcription, so sequencing read expressed TCRB transcripts. Here immunoSEQ multiplex PCR was the method, and the copy in TCRdb shows in-frame clones only, minus some. This sample has a few hundred thousand clones; around 16% occur once, and the top ten carry 0.065% to 0.1%. The CDR3 is 12 residues long. CDR1 and CDR2 (germline): MNHNS, SASEGT. Losses at the gene ends were 6 bases for V and 8 bases for J; bases not matched to a gene: 4. The data are from a study of beta chain features in type 1 diabetes. The study, taken as a whole, reports: Junctions at VDJ sites from type 1 diabetes patients had fewer insertions and more deletions. Patients with Type 1 diabetes showed moderately but significantly shorter TCRB CDR3s in all four CD4+ subsets. Whatever favoring of shorter templates PCR might show would apply equally to patients and controls.

V gene TRBV6-1 combines with J gene TRBJ1-1, with TRBD1 matching 9 bases. Sample: naive CD4+ T cells from blood. This TCR derives from a man under 40 with type 1 diabetes. The CDR3 region has the DNA TGTGCCAGCAGAAGTACAGGGGGCGAAGCTTTCTTT. Translating gives CASRSTGGEAFF.